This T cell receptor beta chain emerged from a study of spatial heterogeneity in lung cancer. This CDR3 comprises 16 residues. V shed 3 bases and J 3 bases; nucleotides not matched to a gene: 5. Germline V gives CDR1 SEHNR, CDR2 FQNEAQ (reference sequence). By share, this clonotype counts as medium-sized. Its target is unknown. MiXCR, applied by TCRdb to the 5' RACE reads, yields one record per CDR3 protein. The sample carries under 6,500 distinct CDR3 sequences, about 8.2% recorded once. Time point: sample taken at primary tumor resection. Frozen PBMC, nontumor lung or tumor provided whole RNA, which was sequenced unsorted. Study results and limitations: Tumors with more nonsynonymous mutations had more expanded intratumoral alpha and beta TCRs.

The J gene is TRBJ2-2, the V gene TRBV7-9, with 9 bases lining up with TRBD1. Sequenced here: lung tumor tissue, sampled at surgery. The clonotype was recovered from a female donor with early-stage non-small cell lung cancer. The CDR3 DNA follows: TGTGCCAGCAGCTTTACAGGGGGCAGGTACACCGGGGAGCTGTTTTTT. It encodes CASSFTGGRYTGELFF.